This T cell receptor (beta chain) derives from a study of blood T cells in healthy people across ages. There are 13 residues in the CDR3. Germline V gene data show CDR1 as SQVTM and CDR2 as ANQGSEA. Comment on this clonotype: Its antigen is unknown.

Overall study results and limits: The study could not conclusively compare naive and antigen-experienced cells, given its unsorted PBMCs. In older individuals, TCR beta diversity per million T cells was lower, falling roughly linearly with age.

Extraction yielded at least 5.5 micrograms of total RNA per sample. The second PCR ran roughly 7 to 12 cycles with a sample-barcoded 5' primer and J-beta primers. A template-switch adaptor with 12 random nucleotides tagged each cDNA molecule. A single record per CDR3 protein comes from TCRdb applying MiXCR to the 5' RACE reads. The sample shows fewer than 1.5 million distinct CDR3 sequences, 42% of them seen only once. The V gene is TRBV29-1, the J gene TRBJ2-1; a possible D gene is TRBD2 (6 bases). The end of the DNA is better explained by TRBJ2-7, so the J call may be wrong. The receptor comes from a woman between 18 and 30 years old in good health. Sequencing was done on a sample of blood. CDR3: CSDMTSMSNEQYF. For the CDR3, the DNA is TGCAGCGATATGACTAGTATGAGCAATGAGCAGTACTTC.